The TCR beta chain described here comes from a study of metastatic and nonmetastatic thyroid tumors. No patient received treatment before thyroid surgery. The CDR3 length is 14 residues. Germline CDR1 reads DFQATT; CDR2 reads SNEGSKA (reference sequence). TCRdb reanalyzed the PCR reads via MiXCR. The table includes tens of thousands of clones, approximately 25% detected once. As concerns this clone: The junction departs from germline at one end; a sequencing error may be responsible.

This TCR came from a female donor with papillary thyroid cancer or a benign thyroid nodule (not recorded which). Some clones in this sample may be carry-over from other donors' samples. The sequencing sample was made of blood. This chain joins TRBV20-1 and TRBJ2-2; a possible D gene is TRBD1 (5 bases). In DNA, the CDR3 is TGCAGTGCTAGAGGGTCAGGGAACACCTGGGAGCTGTTTTTT. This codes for CSARGSGNTWELFF.